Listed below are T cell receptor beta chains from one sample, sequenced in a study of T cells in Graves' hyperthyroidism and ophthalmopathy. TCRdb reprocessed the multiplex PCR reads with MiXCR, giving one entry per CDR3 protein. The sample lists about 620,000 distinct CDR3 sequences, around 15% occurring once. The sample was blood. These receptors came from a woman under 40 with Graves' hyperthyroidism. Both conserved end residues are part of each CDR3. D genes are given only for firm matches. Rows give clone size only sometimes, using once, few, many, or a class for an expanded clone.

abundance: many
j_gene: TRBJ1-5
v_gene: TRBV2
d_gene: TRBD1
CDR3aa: CASKGRGYNQPQHF
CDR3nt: TGTGCCAGCAAGGGCAGGGGGTACAATCAGCCCCAGCATTTT

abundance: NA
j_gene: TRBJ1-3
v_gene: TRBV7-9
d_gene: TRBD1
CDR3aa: CASSYNGQATGNTIYF
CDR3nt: TGTGCCAGCAGCTACAACGGACAGGCGACTGGAAACACCATATATTTT

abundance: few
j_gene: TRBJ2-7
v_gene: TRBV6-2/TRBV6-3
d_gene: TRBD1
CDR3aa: CASHRGSEQYF
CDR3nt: TGTGCCAGCCACAGGGGGAGCGAGCAGTACTTC

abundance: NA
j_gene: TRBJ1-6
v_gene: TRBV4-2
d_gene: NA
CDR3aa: CASSPSTGTYNSPLHF
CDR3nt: TGTGCCAGCAGCCCGTCTACAGGGACCTATAATTCACCCCTCCACTTT

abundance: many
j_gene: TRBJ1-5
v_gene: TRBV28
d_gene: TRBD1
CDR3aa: CASSLSGQGGGQPQHF
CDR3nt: TGTGCCAGCAGTTTAAGTGGACAGGGTGGGGGTCAGCCCCAGCATTTT

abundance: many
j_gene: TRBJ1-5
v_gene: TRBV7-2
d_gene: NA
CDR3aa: CASSHNSNQPQHF
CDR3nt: TGTGCCAGCAGCCACAATAGCAATCAGCCCCAGCATTTT

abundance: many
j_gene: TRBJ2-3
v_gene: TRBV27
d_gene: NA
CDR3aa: CASSSFGTQYF
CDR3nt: TGTGCCAGCAGTTCGTTCGGTACGCAGTATTTT

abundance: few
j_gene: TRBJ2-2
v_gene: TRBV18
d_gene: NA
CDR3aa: CASSPQGWDTGELFF
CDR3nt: TGTGCCAGCTCACCACAGGGATGGGATACCGGGGAGCTGTTTTTT

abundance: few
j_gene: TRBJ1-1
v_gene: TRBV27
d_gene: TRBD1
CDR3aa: CATSPRAGGSEAFF
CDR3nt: TGTGCCACTTCACCTCGGGCAGGGGGCTCTGAAGCTTTCTTT

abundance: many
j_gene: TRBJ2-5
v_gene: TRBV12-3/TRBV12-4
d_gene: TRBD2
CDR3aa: CASSVGLGQETQYF
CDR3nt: TGTGCCAGCAGTGTCGGACTAGGACAAGAGACCCAGTACTTC

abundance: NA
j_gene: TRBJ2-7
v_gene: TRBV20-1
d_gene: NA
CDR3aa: CSATQIDSYEQYF
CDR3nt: TGCAGTGCTACCCAAATAGACTCCTACGAGCAGTACTTC

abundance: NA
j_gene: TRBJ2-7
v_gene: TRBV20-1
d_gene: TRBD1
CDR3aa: CSAPSPGGWYEQYF
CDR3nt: TGCAGTGCCCCGAGCCCAGGGGGCTGGTACGAGCAGTACTTC

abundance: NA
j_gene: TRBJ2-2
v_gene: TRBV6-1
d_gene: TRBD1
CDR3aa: CASRELGDRGTGELFF
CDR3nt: TGTGCCAGCAGGGAACTGGGGGACAGGGGAACCGGGGAGCTGTTTTTT

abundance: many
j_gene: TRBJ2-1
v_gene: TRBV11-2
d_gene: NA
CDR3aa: CASSSVRNNEQFF
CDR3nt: TGTGCCAGCAGCTCGGTCAGAAATAATGAGCAGTTCTTC

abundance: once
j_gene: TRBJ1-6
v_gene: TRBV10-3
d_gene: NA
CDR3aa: CAISAREGYSPLHF
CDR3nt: TGTGCCATCAGTGCCAGGGAGGGATATTCACCCCTCCACTTT

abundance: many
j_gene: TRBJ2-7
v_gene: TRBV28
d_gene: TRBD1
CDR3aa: CASSPRTGGAYEQYF
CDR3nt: TGTGCCAGCAGTCCAAGGACAGGGGGGGCCTACGAGCAGTACTTC

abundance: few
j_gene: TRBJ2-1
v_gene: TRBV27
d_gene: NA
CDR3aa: CASSLGVTYNEQFF
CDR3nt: TGTGCCAGCAGTTTAGGGGTGACCTACAATGAGCAGTTCTTC

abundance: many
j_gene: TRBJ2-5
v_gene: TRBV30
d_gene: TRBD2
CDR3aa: CAWSGGGWETQYF
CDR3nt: TGTGCCTGGAGTGGGGGGGGATGGGAGACCCAGTACTTC

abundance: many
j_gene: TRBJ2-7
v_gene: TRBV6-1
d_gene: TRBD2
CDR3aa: CASSYDTSGTYEQYF
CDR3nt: TGTGCCAGCAGTTACGATACTAGCGGAACCTACGAGCAGTACTTC

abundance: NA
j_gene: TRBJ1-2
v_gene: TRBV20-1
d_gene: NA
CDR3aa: CSSHNYGYTF
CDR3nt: TGCAGTTCCCATAACTATGGCTACACCTTC

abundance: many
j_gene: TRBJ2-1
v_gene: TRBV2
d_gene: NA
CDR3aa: CASRDKTSTPYNEQFF
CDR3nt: TGTGCCAGCAGGGATAAGACTTCTACTCCATACAATGAGCAGTTCTTC

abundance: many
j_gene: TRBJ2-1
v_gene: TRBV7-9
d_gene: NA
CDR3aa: CASSFQVNEQFF
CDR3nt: TGTGCCAGCAGCTTTCAGGTCAATGAGCAGTTCTTC

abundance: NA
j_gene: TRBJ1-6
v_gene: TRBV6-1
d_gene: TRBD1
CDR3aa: CASYRDRGSPLHF
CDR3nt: TGTGCCAGCTACCGGGACAGGGGCTCACCCCTCCACTTT

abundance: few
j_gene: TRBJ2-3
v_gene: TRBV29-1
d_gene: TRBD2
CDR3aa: CSVRLAVTDTQYF
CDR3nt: TGCAGCGTTCGACTAGCGGTGACAGATACGCAGTATTTT

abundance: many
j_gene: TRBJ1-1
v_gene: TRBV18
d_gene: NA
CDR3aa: CASARDAGDTEAFF
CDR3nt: TGTGCCAGCGCCCGTGATGCGGGGGACACTGAAGCTTTCTTT

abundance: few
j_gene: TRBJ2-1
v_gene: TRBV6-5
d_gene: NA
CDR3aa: CASSSLENLTEQFF
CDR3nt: TGTGCCAGCAGTTCCTTAGAGAATCTGACTGAGCAGTTCTTC

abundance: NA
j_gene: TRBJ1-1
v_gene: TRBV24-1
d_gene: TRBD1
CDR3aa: CATSDYRDRGLETEAFF
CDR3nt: TGTGCCACCAGTGATTACAGGGACAGGGGGCTAGAGACTGAAGCTTTCTTT

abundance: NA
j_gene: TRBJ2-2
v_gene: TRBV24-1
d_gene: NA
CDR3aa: CATSSTGASTGELFF
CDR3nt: TGTGCCACCAGCTCTACCGGGGCAAGCACCGGGGAGCTGTTTTTT

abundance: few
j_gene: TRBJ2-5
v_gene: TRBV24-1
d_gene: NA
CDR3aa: CATSGTQGIDPETQYF
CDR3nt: TGTGCCACCAGTGGGACGCAGGGTATCGACCCAGAGACCCAGTACTTC

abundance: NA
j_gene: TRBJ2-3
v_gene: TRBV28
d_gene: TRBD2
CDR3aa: CASSQSGSVDTQYF
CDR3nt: TGTGCCAGCAGTCAGAGCGGGAGTGTGGATACGCAGTATTTT

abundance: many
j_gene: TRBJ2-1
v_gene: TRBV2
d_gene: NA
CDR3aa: CASRRAGNEQFF
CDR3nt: TGTGCCAGCAGGAGGGCCGGGAATGAGCAGTTCTTC